Presented here are 26 T cell receptor beta chains from one specimen sequenced in a study of blood T cell repertoires in COVID-19. Profiled with immunoSEQ multiplex PCR; TCRdb holds only in-frame clones, not every one. The sample lists approximately 200,000 clones, 80% to 85% seen once, with roughly 6.9% in the top ten. The sequenced material came from PBMCs or T cells enriched from blood (not recorded which). The receptors stem from a middle-aged man who had recovered from COVID-19.

The V and J genes are TRBV6-4 and TRBJ1-1; TRBD1 matches at 10 bases. The trim removed 5 bases at V and 11 bases at J, leaving 8 bases unmatched. Looked up from germline, CDR1 is MRHNA and CDR2 is SNTAGT. The CDR3 consists of 13 residues. The CDR3 DNA is TGTGCCAGCAGTCCCCGGGACAGGGGACGGGCTTTCTTT. Amino acid sequence: CASSPRDRGRAFF.

V and J are TRBV2 and TRBJ1-6; 10 bases align to TRBD1. V lost 8 bases to trimming and J lost 8 bases; unmatched junction nucleotides: 3. Germline values: CDR1 SNHLY, CDR2 FYNNEI. The CDR3 has 13 residues. The CDR3: CASSGTGDSPLHF. In nucleotides, the CDR3 is TGTGCCAGCTCCGGGACAGGGGATTCACCCCTCCACTTT.

This CDR3 reads CASSSTGLNTGELFF. The CDR3 DNA is TGTGCCAGCAGCTCGACGGGGTTAAACACCGGGGAGCTGTTTTTT. The chain links TRBV5-4 to TRBJ2-2, with a tentative D call TRBD2 (5 bases). From germline, CDR1 is SGHNT and CDR2 YYREEE (reference sequence). The V end lost 3 bases, the J end lost 2 bases, and 11 bases lay between the germline ends. This CDR3 region has 15 residues.

The chain joins TRBV19 to TRBJ2-3; 7 nucleotides align to TRBD2. Germline values: CDR1 LNHDA, CDR2 SQIVND (reference sequence). V lost 2 bases to trimming and J lost 1 base; unmatched junction nucleotides: 3. CDR3 length: 15 residues. The CDR3 bases are TGTGCCAGTAGTATAACCCTAGCGGGCACAGATACGCAGTATTTT. This gives the protein CASSITLAGTDTQYF.

This chain connects TRBV27 to TRBJ1-2, with a tentative D call TRBD1 (6 bases). With 8 bases removed from V and 3 bases from J, the gap between germline ends came to 22 bases. This CDR3 has 16 amino acids. Per the germline V gene, CDR1 is MNHEY and CDR2 is SMNVEV (reference sequence). The CDR3 DNA sequence: TGTGCCAGCGGAATTGGGATCCCGGGACATTACTATGGCTACACCTTC. As protein: CASGIGIPGHYYGYTF.

V and J are TRBV5-5 and TRBJ2-7, with D unresolved. This CDR3 has 12 amino acids. Trimming took off 0 bases at V and 3 bases at J, with 4 bases between the two ends. Germline-derived CDR1 and CDR2 are SGHKS and YYEKEE (reference sequence). The CDR3 DNA reads as TGTGCCAGCAGCTTGGGGCTCTACGAGCAGTACTTC. Translated, it gives CASSLGLYEQYF.

The genes are TRBV15 and TRBJ2-7; 9 nucleotides match TRBD2. The CDR3 covers 16 residues. Germline trimming cut 0 bases from V and 3 bases from J; bases unmatched to any gene: 6. In germline, CDR1 is LNHNV, CDR2 YYDKDF (reference sequence). CDR3 bases: TGTGCCACCAGCAGAGATCGGCGAGCGGGGGGCTACGAGCAGTACTTC. This sequence encodes CATSRDRRAGGYEQYF.

J is TRBJ1-4 and V is TRBV5-4; 9 bases are shared with TRBD1. The CDR3 spans 15 residues. Germline lookup yields CDR1 SGHNT and CDR2 YYREEE (reference sequence). J was trimmed by 7 bases and V by 0 bases; bases with no gene match: 4. CDR3 sequence reads: CASSLVGTGSEKLFF. The CDR3 nucleotides read TGTGCCAGCAGCTTGGTGGGGACAGGGAGTGAAAAACTGTTTTTT.

This chain connects TRBV4-2 to TRBJ2-7; possibly TRBD1 for D (7 bases). Germline values: CDR1 LGHNA, CDR2 YNFKEQ. The CDR3 covers 16 residues. V lost 0 bases to trimming and J lost 3 bases, with 15 bases between them. The CDR3 DNA reads TGTGCCAGCAGCCAAGATCTGGGGCAGGGGGGCTACGAGCAGTACTTC. This codes for CASSQDLGQGGYEQYF.

V usage is TRBV7-2 and J usage is TRBJ1-3; D unclear. The CDR3 is 17 amino acids. V lost 6 bases and J lost 0, with 18 bases in between. Germline V lookup: CDR1 SGHTA, CDR2 FQGNSA. The CDR3 reads CASSLPLSRSSGNTIYF. CDR3 bases: TGTGCCAGCAGTTTACCTCTGAGCCGGAGCTCTGGAAACACCATATATTTT.

The chain joins TRBV6-5 to TRBJ1-1, with 7 bases fitting TRBD1. CDR3 length equals 16 residues. V shed 1 base, J shed 6 bases, and the junction held 11 bases outside the gene matches. The germline CDR1 and CDR2 sequences are MNHEY and SVGAGI. CDR3 residues: CASSYYYRDRASEAFF. DNA of the CDR3: TGTGCCAGCAGTTACTACTACCGGGACAGAGCATCTGAAGCTTTCTTT.

This clone showed up just a few times. This chain joins TRBV9 and TRBJ2-7, with 7 bases fitting TRBD1. CDR3 length: 15 amino acids. Unmatched junction bases numbered 9, after V lost 3 bases and J lost 3 bases. Germline V gives CDR1 SGDLS, CDR2 YYNGEE. The CDR3: CASSESGGFFYEQYF. CDR3 in DNA: TGTGCCAGCAGCGAGTCAGGGGGATTTTTCTACGAGCAGTACTTC.

The chain joins TRBV29-1 to TRBJ1-1, with D possibly TRBD1 on 5 matching bases. Germline CDR1 is SQVTM and CDR2 is ANQGSEA. Trimming removed 7 bases from V and 0 bases from J, with 6 bases in between. CDR3 length equals 11 residues. The CDR3 here is CSGTLNTEAFF. CDR3 bases: TGCAGCGGGACATTGAACACTGAAGCTTTCTTT.

This chain connects TRBV7-9 to TRBJ1-3; D unclear. This CDR3 is built from 15 residues. Germline V gene sequence: CDR1 SEHNR, CDR2 FQNEAQ (reference sequence). Trimming pared 2 bases from V and 4 bases from J, leaving 12 bases between. The CDR3 DNA reads as TGTGCCAGCAGCTTATCGGGAGTGGCCGGAAACACCATATATTTT. Protein: CASSLSGVAGNTIYF.

The chain is built from TRBV4-1 and TRBJ1-2; D may be TRBD1 (6 bases). There are 15 residues in the CDR3. The V gene's germline CDR1 is MGHRA and CDR2 YSYEKL. The V and J ends lost 3 bases and 2 bases respectively, with 13 bases between them. CDR3 amino acids: CASSHIKGGNYGYTF. The CDR3 DNA reads as TGCGCCAGCAGCCACATAAAGGGGGGGAACTATGGCTACACCTTC.

This chain joins TRBV3-1 (or the pseudogene TRBV3-2) and TRBJ1-1; D might be TRBD1 (5 bases). Trimming took off 2 bases at V and 1 base at J, with 8 bases between the two ends. CDR3 size: 14 residues. The germline V gene encodes CDR1 LGHDT and CDR2 YNNKEL (reference sequence). In DNA, the CDR3 is TGTGCCAGCAGCCAATTTGGGGCGAACACTGAAGCTTTCTTT. It specifies CASSQFGANTEAFF.

The J gene is TRBJ1-3, the V gene TRBV6-5, with TRBD1 identical over 7 bases. Germline values: CDR1 MNHEY, CDR2 SVGAGI. Trimming cost V 0 bases and J 4 bases; bases outside gene matches: 3. The CDR3 has 15 amino acids. In DNA, the CDR3 is TGTGCCAGCAGTTACTCCTGGGACAGAGGAAACACCATATATTTT. This codes for CASSYSWDRGNTIYF.

J is TRBJ1-5 and V is TRBV12-2; no check of the table's D call, TRBD1, against the DNA was made. TRBV12-2 is a listed pseudogene. The CDR3 is 16 amino acids. The CDR3 reads CASRPGTSSSNQPQHF. CDR3 nucleotides: TGTGCAAGTCGCCCAGGGACAAGTAGTAGCAATCAGCCCCAGCATTTT.

The chain employs TRBV27 and TRBJ1-5; unclear D gene. V lost 2 bases to trimming and J lost 3 bases, with 5 bases between them. CDR1 is MNHEY and CDR2 is SMNVEV in the germline V gene (reference sequence). The CDR3 is 13 residues long. CDR3: CASSLLYNQPQHF. Here the CDR3 DNA reads TGTGCCAGCAGTTTACTCTACAATCAGCCCCAGCATTTT.

The rearrangement links TRBV2 to TRBJ1-2; weak D call: TRBD1 (5 bases). There are 13 residues in the CDR3. V gave up 2 bases and J gave up 6 bases, with 10 bases separating them. Looked up from germline, CDR1 is SNHLY and CDR2 is FYNNEI. In DNA form, the CDR3 reads TGTGCCAGCAGTGAATTTAGCAGGGATGGCTACACCTTC. Translating it yields CASSEFSRDGYTF.

This chain connects TRBV6-2 or TRBV6-3 to TRBJ1-2, with a tentative D call TRBD1 (6 bases). CDR1 and CDR2 from the germline V gene are MNHEY and SVGEGT. The CDR3 contains 15 residues. V lost 4 bases and J 5 bases, leaving 17 bases between the germline ends. The CDR3 reads CASSSGTGILYGYTF. The CDR3, as DNA: TGTGCCAGCAGTTCGGGCACAGGGATCTTATATGGCTACACCTTC.

This clone showed up just once. The chain uses TRBV7-9 and TRBJ1-3; 7 bases match TRBD1. CDR3 length: 14 residues. After removal of 4 bases from V and 4 bases from J, the junction contained 4 bases not matched to a gene. Germline CDR1 reads SEHNR; CDR2 reads FQNEAQ (reference sequence). The CDR3 sequence: CASSSQTGGNTIYF. DNA for the CDR3: TGTGCCAGCAGCTCCCAGACAGGGGGAAACACCATATATTTT.

This clone turned up a few times. This rearrangement joins TRBV30 to TRBJ1-1; 8 bases match TRBD1. The CDR3 runs to 14 residues. V trimming: 8 bases; J trimming: 0 bases; junction bases outside the gene matches: 8. Germline V gene data show CDR1 as GTSNPN and CDR2 as SVGIG (reference sequence). CDR3 DNA: TGTGCCACCTCCCGACAGGGGATGAACACTGAAGCTTTCTTT. It specifies CATSRQGMNTEAFF.

This clone has a handful of counts. The chain uses TRBV4-1 and TRBJ2-3; a possible D gene is TRBD1 (6 bases). Per germline, CDR1 MGHRA and CDR2 YSYEKL. Trimming stripped 2 bases from V and 0 bases from J, with 21 bases between. CDR3 length: 19 residues. This CDR3 is CASSQFPGPQGPSTDTQYF. The CDR3 DNA follows: TGCGCCAGCAGCCAATTCCCCGGCCCACAGGGACCTAGCACAGATACGCAGTATTTT.

As DNA, the CDR3 is TGCGCCAGCAGCTTGGAGGGTAGCGGGGTAATGCCGAACACCGGGGAGCTGTTTTTT. Translation gives CASSLEGSGVMPNTGELFF. V is TRBV5-1 and J is TRBJ2-2; 8 bases fit TRBD2. The CDR3 length is 19 residues. In germline, CDR1 is SGHRS, CDR2 YFSETQ. V lost 0 bases to trimming and J lost 0 bases; unmatched junction nucleotides: 10.

V gene TRBV19 combines with J gene TRBJ1-5; TRBD1 agrees at 9 bases. Trimming cost V 7 bases and J 7 bases; bases outside gene matches: 8. This CDR3 region has 14 residues. The germline V gene encodes CDR1 LNHDA and CDR2 SQIVND (reference sequence). CDR3 sequence: CASNGQGIRQPQHF. The CDR3 nucleotides are TGTGCCAGTAATGGACAGGGGATTCGGCAGCCCCAGCATTTT.